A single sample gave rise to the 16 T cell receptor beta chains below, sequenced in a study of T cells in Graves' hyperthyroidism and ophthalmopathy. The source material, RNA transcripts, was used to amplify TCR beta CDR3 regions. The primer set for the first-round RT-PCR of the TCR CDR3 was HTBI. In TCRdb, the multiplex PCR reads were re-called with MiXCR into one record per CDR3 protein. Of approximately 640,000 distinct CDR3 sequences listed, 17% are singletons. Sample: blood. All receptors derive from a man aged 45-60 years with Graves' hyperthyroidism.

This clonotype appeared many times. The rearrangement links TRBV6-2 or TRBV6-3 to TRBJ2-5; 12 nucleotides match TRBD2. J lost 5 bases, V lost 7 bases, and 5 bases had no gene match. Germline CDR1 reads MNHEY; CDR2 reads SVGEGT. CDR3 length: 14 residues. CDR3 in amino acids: CASNLAGGPETQYF. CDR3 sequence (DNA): TGTGCCAGCAACCTAGCGGGAGGGCCGGAGACCCAGTACTTC.

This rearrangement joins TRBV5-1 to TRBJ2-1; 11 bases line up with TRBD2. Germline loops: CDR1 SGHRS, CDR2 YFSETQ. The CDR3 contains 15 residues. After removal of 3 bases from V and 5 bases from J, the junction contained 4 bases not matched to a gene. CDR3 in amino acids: CASSSTLAGDNEQFF. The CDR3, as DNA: TGCGCCAGCAGCTCTACACTAGCGGGGGACAATGAGCAGTTCTTC.

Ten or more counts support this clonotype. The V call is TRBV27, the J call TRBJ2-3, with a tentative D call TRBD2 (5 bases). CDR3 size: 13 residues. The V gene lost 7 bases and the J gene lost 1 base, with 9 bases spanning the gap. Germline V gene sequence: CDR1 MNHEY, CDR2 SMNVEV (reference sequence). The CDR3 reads CASTPRGTDTQYF. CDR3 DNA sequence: TGTGCCAGCACCCCGCGGGGCACAGATACGCAGTATTTT.

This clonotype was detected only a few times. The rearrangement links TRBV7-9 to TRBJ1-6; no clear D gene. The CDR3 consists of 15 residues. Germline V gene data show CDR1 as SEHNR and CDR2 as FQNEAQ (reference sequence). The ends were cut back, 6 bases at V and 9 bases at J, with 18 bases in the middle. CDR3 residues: CASSPPGIESSPLHF. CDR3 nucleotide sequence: TGTGCCAGCAGTCCGCCCGGGATAGAGAGTTCACCCCTCCACTTT.

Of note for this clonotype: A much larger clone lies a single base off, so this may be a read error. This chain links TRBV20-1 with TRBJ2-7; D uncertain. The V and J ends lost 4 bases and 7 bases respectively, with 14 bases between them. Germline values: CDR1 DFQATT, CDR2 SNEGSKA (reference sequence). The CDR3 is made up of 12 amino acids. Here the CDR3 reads CSAIYSPTEQYF. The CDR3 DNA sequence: TGCAGTGCTATTTATAGTCCTACTGAGCAGTACTTC.

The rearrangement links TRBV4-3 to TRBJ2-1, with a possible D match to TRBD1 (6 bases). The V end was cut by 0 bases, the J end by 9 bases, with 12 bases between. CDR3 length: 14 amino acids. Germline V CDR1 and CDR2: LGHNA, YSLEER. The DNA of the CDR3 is TGCGCCAGCAGCCAAGACAGGGGCGGCGGTGAGCAGTTCTTC. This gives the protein CASSQDRGGGEQFF.

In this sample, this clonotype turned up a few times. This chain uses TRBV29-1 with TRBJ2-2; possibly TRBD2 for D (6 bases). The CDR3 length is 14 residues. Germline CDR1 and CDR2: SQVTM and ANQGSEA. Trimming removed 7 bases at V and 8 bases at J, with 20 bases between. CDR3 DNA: TGCAGCGCCCGGGACTTTTTCGACGCGGGGGAGCTGTTTTTT. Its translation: CSARDFFDAGELFF.

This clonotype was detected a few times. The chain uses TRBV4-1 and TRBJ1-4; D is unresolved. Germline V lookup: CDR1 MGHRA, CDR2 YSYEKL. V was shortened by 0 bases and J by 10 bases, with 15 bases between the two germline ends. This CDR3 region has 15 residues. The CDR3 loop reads CASSQDLPGLGKLFF. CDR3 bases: TGCGCCAGCAGCCAAGATTTACCAGGCTTAGGAAAACTGTTTTTT.

CDR3 nucleotide sequence: TGTGCCAGTAGGATCCGACAGGGTGGGAACACTGAAGCTTTCTTT. Translated: CASRIRQGGNTEAFF. The chain combines TRBV19 with TRBJ1-1, with 7 bases fitting TRBD1. This CDR3 has 15 amino acids. Trimming took 6 bases from V and 1 from J; bases not matched to a gene: 8. The germline V gene has CDR1 LNHDA and CDR2 SQIVND (reference sequence).

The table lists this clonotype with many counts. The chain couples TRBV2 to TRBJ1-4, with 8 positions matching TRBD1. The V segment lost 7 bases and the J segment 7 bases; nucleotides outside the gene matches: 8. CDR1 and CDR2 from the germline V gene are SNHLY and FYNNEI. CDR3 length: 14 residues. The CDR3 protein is CASTGDRRGEKLFF. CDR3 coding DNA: TGTGCCAGCACCGGGGACAGGCGTGGTGAAAAACTGTTTTTT.

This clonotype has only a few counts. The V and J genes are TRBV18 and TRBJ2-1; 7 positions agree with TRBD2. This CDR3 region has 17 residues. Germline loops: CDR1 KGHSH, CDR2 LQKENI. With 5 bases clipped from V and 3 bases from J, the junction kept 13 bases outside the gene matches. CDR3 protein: CASSARGEAVNYNEQFF. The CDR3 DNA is TGTGCCAGCTCAGCACGGGGGGAAGCGGTTAACTACAATGAGCAGTTCTTC.

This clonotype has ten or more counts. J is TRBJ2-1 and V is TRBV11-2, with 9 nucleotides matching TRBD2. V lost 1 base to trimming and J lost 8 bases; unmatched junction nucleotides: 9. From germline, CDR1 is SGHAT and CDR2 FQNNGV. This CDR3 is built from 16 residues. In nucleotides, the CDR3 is TGTGCCAGCAGCTTAGGGGCTAGCGGGGTTGTAGATGAGCAGTTCTTC. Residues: CASSLGASGVVDEQFF.

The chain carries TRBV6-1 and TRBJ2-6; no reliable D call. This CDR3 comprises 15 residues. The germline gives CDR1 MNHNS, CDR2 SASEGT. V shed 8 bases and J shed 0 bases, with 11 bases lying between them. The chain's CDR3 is CASGEVFSGANVLTF. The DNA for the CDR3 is TGTGCCAGCGGGGAAGTTTTCTCTGGGGCCAACGTCCTGACTTTC.

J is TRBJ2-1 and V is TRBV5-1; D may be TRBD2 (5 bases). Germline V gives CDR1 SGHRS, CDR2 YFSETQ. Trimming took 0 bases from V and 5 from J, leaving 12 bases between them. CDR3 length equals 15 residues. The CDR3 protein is CASSLGLMRDNEQFF. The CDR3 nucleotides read TGCGCCAGCAGCTTGGGGCTAATGAGGGACAATGAGCAGTTCTTC. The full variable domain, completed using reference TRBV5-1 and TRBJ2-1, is KAGVTQTPRYLIKTRGQQVTLSCSPISGHRSVSWYQQTPGQGLQFLFEYFSETQRNKGNFPGRFSGRQFSNSRSEMNVSTLELGDSALYLCASSLGLMRDNEQFFGPGTRLTVL.

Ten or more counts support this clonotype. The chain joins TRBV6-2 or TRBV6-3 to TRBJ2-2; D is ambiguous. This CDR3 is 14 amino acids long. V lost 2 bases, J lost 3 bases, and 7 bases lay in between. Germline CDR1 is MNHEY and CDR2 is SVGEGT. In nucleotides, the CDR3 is TGTGCCAGCAGTTACGACCCCGACACCGGGGAGCTGTTTTTT. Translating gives CASSYDPDTGELFF.

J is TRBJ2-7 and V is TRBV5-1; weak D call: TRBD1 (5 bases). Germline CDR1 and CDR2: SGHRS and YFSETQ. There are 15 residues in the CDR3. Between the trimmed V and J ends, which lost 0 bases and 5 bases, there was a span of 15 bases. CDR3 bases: TGCGCCAGCAGCTTGGGGGGCTGGATAAGTAACGAGCAGTACTTC. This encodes CASSLGGWISNEQYF.